The T cell receptor (beta chain) described here comes from a study of OX40 agonist ivuxolimab in advanced cancers. Study summary: An agonistic human IgG2 monoclonal antibody against OX40 (CD134) was given. Dose-escalation cases comprised hepatocellular carcinoma, melanoma, renal cell or head and neck cancer. Study observations and caveats: Clonal expansion from baseline to week 6 occurred in both CD4+ and CD8+ T cells.

The CDR3 loop spans 14 amino acids. V was cut by 5 bases and J by 4 bases, with 14 bases left in between. Germline assignment: CDR1 MNHEY and CDR2 SVGAGI. Note on this clone: Its antigen is not known.

Blood specimens came from baseline, cycle 4 day 1, and cycle 7 day 1. Sequencing was performed with immunoSEQ multiplex PCR; in TCRdb, only in-frame clones are kept and a portion is missing. This sample has roughly 120,000 clones; roughly 92% occur once, and the top ten carry 0.81%. The sequence was obtained from an adult with an advanced solid tumor such as melanoma, head and neck, liver or kidney cancer. The V and J genes are TRBV6-5 and TRBJ1-2, with TRBD1 as a possible D gene (6 bases). This sample comprised CD4+ or CD8+ T cells sorted from blood, obtained in a trial of the OX40 agonist ivuxolimab. The CDR3 DNA reads as TGTGCCAGCAGTGCGGGGGCAGCCAGCTATGGCTACACCTTC. The encoded protein is CASSAGAASYGYTF.